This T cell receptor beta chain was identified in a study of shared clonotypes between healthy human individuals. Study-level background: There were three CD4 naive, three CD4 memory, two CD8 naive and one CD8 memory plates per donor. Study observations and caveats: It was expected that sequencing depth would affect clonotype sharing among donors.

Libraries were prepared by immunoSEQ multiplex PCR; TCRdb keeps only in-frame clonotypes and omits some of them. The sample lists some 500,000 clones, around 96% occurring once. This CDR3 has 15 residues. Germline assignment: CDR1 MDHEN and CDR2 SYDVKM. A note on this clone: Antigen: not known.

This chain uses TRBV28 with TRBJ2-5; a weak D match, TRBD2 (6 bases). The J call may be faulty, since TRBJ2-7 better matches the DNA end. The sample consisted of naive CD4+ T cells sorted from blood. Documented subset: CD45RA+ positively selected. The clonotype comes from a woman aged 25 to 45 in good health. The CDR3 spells CASSFSGSASYEQYF. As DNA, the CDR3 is TGTGCCAGCAGCTTTAGCGGATCCGCCTCCTACGAGCAGTACTTC.